Listed below are T cell receptor beta chains from one sample, sequenced in a study of blood T cell repertoires in COVID-19. Here immunoSEQ multiplex PCR was the method, and the copy in TCRdb shows in-frame clones only, minus some. The profile shows some 290,000 clones, 83% of them singletons. Sequencing used peripheral blood. The receptors shown here come from a man between 60 and 70 years old who had recovered from COVID-19. Each CDR3 is given with its conserved first and last residue. Fields, in order: J gene, V gene, CDR3 protein.

TRBJ2-1 | TRBV30 | CAWGRRWASGRDTYNEQFF
TRBJ1-6 | TRBV27 | CASRRGQPSSYNSPLHF
TRBJ2-3 | TRBV18 | CASSPPTSGSPDTQYF
TRBJ2-3 | TRBV6-5 | CASSYGGRYTDTQYF
TRBJ1-2 | TRBV30 | CACALAGIYGYTF
TRBJ2-5 | TRBV25-1 | CASSENRDVVTQYF
TRBJ1-5 | TRBV19 | CASSWTQNSNQPQHF
TRBJ2-1 | TRBV5-4 | CASSPTAGGSSYNEQFF
TRBJ1-5 | TRBV7-2 | CASRETGASNQPQHF
TRBJ1-5 | TRBV5-1 | CASSFSPNQPQHF
TRBJ2-1 | TRBV4-1 | CAASQFLGGNEQFF
TRBJ1-2 | TRBV7-6 | CASSPRNQGQGGDGYTF
TRBJ1-6 | TRBV5-1 | CASSLSGREALHF
TRBJ1-5 | TRBV7-2 | CASSPQGLRNQPQHF
TRBJ1-5 | TRBV24-1 | CATSDSSTGQGARGQPQHF
TRBJ2-1 | TRBV6-5 | CASSYDSGYNEQFF